The 12 T cell receptor beta chains below come from one sample, sequenced in a study of T cell repertoires in cytomegalovirus infection (dated by TCRdb to the late 2010s). Sequencing instrument: Illumina HiSeq 1500. The raw public data were reprocessed by TCRdb itself: fastp quality trimming at Q25, MiXCR clonotype calling, in-frame beta chains only. Entries that share a CDR3 protein sequence are merged under the most common genes and DNA. Within this sample are approximately 500,000 distinct CDR3 sequences, with approximately 10% of them counted one time only. In total, the top ten clones hold about 10% of the sample. The specimen was PBMCs. The receptors were sampled from a human donor in good health (CMV status not recorded). Some clones in this sample may be carry-over from other donors' samples.

In the case of this clonotype: A read error may explain this, as a much larger clone is one base away. The chain employs TRBV20-1 and TRBJ2-1; no reliable D call. V lost 3 bases and J lost 5, with 5 bases in between. The germline V gene has CDR1 DFQATT and CDR2 SNEGSKA (reference sequence). This CDR3 has 11 amino acids. CDR3 region: CSARPDNEQFF. DNA of the CDR3: TGCAGTGCTAGGCCGGACAATGAGCAGTTCTTC.

V and J are TRBV20-1 and TRBJ2-3; 7 positions match TRBD2. Per the germline V gene, CDR1 is DFQATT and CDR2 is SNEGSKA (reference sequence). This CDR3 comprises 17 residues. The ends lost 1 base at V and 6 bases at J; junction bases unmatched: 16. CDR3 in DNA: TGCAGTGCTAGAGGAGGAGGCTCTAGCGGATTATTGGATACGCAGTATTTT. Its protein product is CSARGGGSSGLLDTQYF.

This clonotype appeared a few times. This sequence joins TRBV19 and TRBJ2-2; 12 nucleotides match TRBD1. The CDR3 extends over 18 amino acids. Germline-derived CDR1 and CDR2 are LNHDA and SQIVND (reference sequence). The V segment lost 5 bases and the J segment 5 bases; nucleotides outside the gene matches: 12. CDR3 sequence: CASSLRPGTGGRTGELFF. CDR3 nucleotide sequence: TGTGCCAGTAGTCTCAGACCCGGGACAGGGGGCCGGACCGGGGAGCTGTTTTTT.

Ten or more counts support this clonotype. This rearrangement joins TRBV28 to TRBJ2-7, with 14 bases identical to TRBD2. The CDR3 is 19 residues long. Germline V gene lookup returns CDR1 MDHEN and CDR2 SYDVKM. After removal of 4 bases from V and 0 bases from J, the junction contained 11 bases not matched to a gene. The CDR3 is CASSSWTSGRLFSSYEQYF. DNA for the CDR3: TGTGCCAGCAGTTCCTGGACTAGCGGGAGGCTCTTTAGCTCCTACGAGCAGTACTTC.

In this sample, this clonotype turned up many times. V gene TRBV2 combines with J gene TRBJ1-5; TRBD1 is a possible D gene (5 bases). CDR1 and CDR2 (germline): SNHLY, FYNNEI. The CDR3 length is 15 residues. V was clipped by 8 bases and J by 2 bases, with 16 bases between them. CDR3 in DNA: TGTGCCAGCCGTTCTTCAGGGCGGGGCAATCAGCCCCAGCATTTT. The encoded protein is CASRSSGRGNQPQHF.

This chain links TRBV5-1 with TRBJ2-7; a weak D match, TRBD2 (6 bases). Per the germline V gene, CDR1 is SGHRS and CDR2 is YFSETQ. The ends were cut back, 4 bases at V and 3 bases at J, with 14 bases in the middle. This CDR3 is built from 14 residues. The CDR3 nucleotides are TGCGCCAGCAGCGCTACGACTAGTGGCTACGAGCAGTACTTC. Encoded protein: CASSATTSGYEQYF.

This clonotype has at least ten counts. The chain couples TRBV7-9 to TRBJ2-7; TRBD1 aligns across 7 bases. With 5 bases clipped from V and 1 base from J, the junction kept 8 bases outside the gene matches. The CDR3 sequence is 15 residues long. Germline V gives CDR1 SEHNR, CDR2 FQNEAQ (reference sequence). CDR3 protein: CASSPRGKKSYEQYF. CDR3 sequence (DNA): TGTGCCAGCAGCCCCAGGGGGAAAAAGTCCTACGAGCAGTACTTC.

The V gene is TRBV19, the J gene TRBJ2-2; D gene unclear. Germline CDR1 reads LNHDA; CDR2 reads SQIVND (reference sequence). The CDR3 has 13 amino acids. V was shortened by 8 bases and J by 2 bases, with 9 bases between the two germline ends. The CDR3 DNA is TGTGCCAGTCACTCCGCTAACACCGGGGAGCTGTTTTTT. Amino acid sequence: CASHSANTGELFF.

J is TRBJ2-1 and V is TRBV24-1; 7 nucleotides agree with TRBD1. This CDR3 has 16 residues. J was trimmed by 0 bases and V by 4 bases; bases with no gene match: 5. Germline V gene data show CDR1 as KGHDR and CDR2 as SFDVKD. DNA of the CDR3: TGTGCCACCAGTGAGAACAGGGGACGCTCCTACAATGAGCAGTTCTTC. Amino acid sequence: CATSENRGRSYNEQFF.

The chain combines TRBV5-1 with TRBJ1-1; TRBD1 aligns across 8 bases. Germline assignment: CDR1 SGHRS and CDR2 YFSETQ. With V trimmed by 2 bases and J by 6 bases, 6 bases remained unmatched. This CDR3 is 14 amino acids long. The CDR3 sequence is CASSFGQGRAEAFF. Written as DNA, the CDR3 is TGCGCCAGCAGCTTCGGACAGGGACGAGCTGAAGCTTTCTTT.

This clonotype was seen many times. The rearrangement links TRBV19 to TRBJ2-1; D unclear. V lost 4 bases and J lost 5, with 6 bases in between. This CDR3 comprises 12 residues. CDR1 LNHDA and CDR2 SQIVND come from the germline V gene (reference sequence). In nucleotides, the CDR3 is TGTGCCAGTAGTACCGTGAACAATGAGCAGTTCTTC. Its translation: CASSTVNNEQFF. Full variable domain (missing parts from reference TRBV19 and TRBJ2-1): DGGITQSPKYLFRKEGQNVTLSCEQNLNHDAMYWYRQDPGQGLRLIYYSQIVNDFQKGDIAEGYSVSREKKESFPLTVTSAQKNPTAFYLCASSTVNNEQFFGPGTRLTVL.

The CDR3 nucleotides read TGTGCCAGCAGTTTGGAACTAGCGCGGGATGAGCAGTTCTTC. Its translation: CASSLELARDEQFF. V gene TRBV28 combines with J gene TRBJ2-1; the match to TRBD2 covers 7 bases. This CDR3 spans 14 amino acids. Germline V gene lookup returns CDR1 MDHEN and CDR2 SYDVKM. The V segment lost 3 bases and the J segment 8 bases; nucleotides outside the gene matches: 7.